A selection of T cell receptor beta chains follows, all from one sample in a study of CD8 T cells in ankylosing spondylitis. Each CDR3 protein is one row after TCRdb ran MiXCR on the 5' RACE reads. This sample has roughly 440,000 distinct CDR3 sequences, with more than 15% found just once. The specimen sequenced was blood, either unsorted or a sorted T cell fraction (not recorded which). Source of these receptors: a male donor with ankylosing spondylitis. CDR3s include the opening cysteine and the closing phenylalanine or tryptophan. The D gene is left open where the match is weak. Only part of the rows carry a size: once, few, many, or a class if the clone is expanded.

CASSSTRQLLYSNGYTF TGTGCCAGTAGTAGCACCCGACAGCTTCTCTACTCCAATGGCTACACCTTC - TRBJ1-2 few TRBV19 17
CASSPPGTGTDTQYF TGTGCCAGCAGCCCACCCGGCACAGGGACAGATACGCAGTATTTT - TRBJ2-3 few TRBV5-6 15
CASQRGRALGDEQYF TGTGCCAGTCAACGGGGCAGGGCCCTAGGTGACGAGCAGTACTTC - TRBJ2-7 few TRBV6-1 15
CASSQEGGIYEQYF TGTGCCAGCAGCCAAGAAGGGGGAATCTACGAGCAGTACTTC - TRBJ2-7 - TRBV14 14
CASTRDRAETQYF TGTGCCAGCACCCGGGACAGGGCGGAGACCCAGTACTTC TRBD1 TRBJ2-5 few TRBV6-6 13
CASSRRTSGRTLNEQFF TGTGCCAGCAGCCGCAGGACTAGCGGGAGGACCCTGAATGAGCAGTTCTTC TRBD2 TRBJ2-1 many TRBV12-3/TRBV12-4 17
CSARAYQGRTEAFF TGCAGTGCTAGAGCGTACCAGGGGCGCACTGAAGCTTTCTTT - TRBJ1-1 - TRBV20-1 14
CASSGSPGLTEAFF TGTGCCAGCAGTGGTAGCCCAGGGCTCACTGAAGCTTTCTTT - TRBJ1-1 - TRBV2 14
CASSPTSGSMYEQFF TGTGCCAGCAGTCCGACTAGCGGGAGTATGTATGAGCAGTTCTTC TRBD2 TRBJ2-1 - TRBV7-6 15
CASSYSPSVNTGELFF TGTGCCAGCAGTTATAGTCCTAGCGTGAACACCGGGGAGCTGTTTTTT - TRBJ2-2 many TRBV6-5 16
CASKLWGADTQYF TGTGCCAGCAAGCTATGGGGGGCAGATACGCAGTATTTT - TRBJ2-3 many TRBV2 13
CSARDEGFQQETQYF TGCAGTGCTAGAGATGAGGGATTTCAACAAGAGACCCAGTACTTC - TRBJ2-5 few TRBV20-1 15
CASSLTRSEGYTF TGTGCCAGCAGTTTAACCAGATCAGAGGGCTACACCTTC - TRBJ1-2 - TRBV27 13
CASSQTGSRTEAFF TGTGCCAGCAGTCAGACAGGGTCGAGGACTGAAGCTTTCTTT TRBD1 TRBJ1-1 - TRBV27 14
CASSLGPRRYF TGTGCCAGCAGTTTGGGACCCCGGCGGTACTTC - TRBJ2-7 - TRBV6-2/TRBV6-3 11
CSAPTKRGSNEQFF TGCAGTGCGCCGACTAAGCGGGGTTCCAATGAGCAGTTCTTC TRBD2 TRBJ2-1 - TRBV20-1 14